These 21 T cell receptor beta chains share one sample of origin, sequenced in a study of shared clonotypes between healthy human individuals. Profiled with immunoSEQ multiplex PCR; TCRdb holds only in-frame clones, not every one. The sample lists millions of clones, 85% to 95% occurring once. Sequencing used naive CD4+ T cells sorted from blood. Subset: CD45RA+ positively selected. These receptors all come from a man aged 18 to 29 in good health.

The gene calls are TRBV6-1 and TRBJ1-1; the D gene is possibly TRBD1 (6 bases). With 0 bases removed from V and 4 bases from J, the gap between germline ends came to 9 bases. The CDR3 contains 14 residues. CDR1 and CDR2 (germline): MNHNS, SASEGT. CDR3 amino acids: CASSEAGGVTEAFF. CDR3 in DNA: TGTGCCAGCAGTGAAGCAGGGGGGGTCACTGAAGCTTTCTTT.

This clone was seen repeatedly, ten times or more. Other nucleotide sequences in the sample specify the same CDR3. The chain recombines TRBV5-4 with TRBJ1-6, with 10 bases fitting TRBD1. V gave up 5 bases and J gave up 4 bases; unmatched junction bases: 9. Germline lookup yields CDR1 SGHNT and CDR2 YYREEE (reference sequence). The CDR3 covers 17 residues. CDR3: CASSQMTGGAYNSPLHF. CDR3 coding DNA: TGTGCCAGCAGTCAGATGACAGGGGGCGCATATAATTCACCCCTCCACTTT.

The rearrangement joins TRBV7-8 to TRBJ2-7; no definite D call. The germline CDR1 and CDR2 sequences are SGHVS and FQNEAQ. V lost 1 base and J lost 3, with 7 bases in between. This CDR3 is built from 13 residues. CDR3 sequence reads: CASSLEPDYEQYF. CDR3 nucleotide sequence: TGTGCCAGCAGCTTAGAACCGGACTACGAGCAGTACTTC. Filled out from reference TRBV7-8 and TRBJ2-7, the complete variable domain reads GAGVSQSPRYKVAKRGQDVALRCDPISGHVSLFWYQQALGQGPEFLTYFQNEAQLDKSGLPSDRFFAERPEGSVSTLKIQRTQQEDSAVYLCASSLEPDYEQYFGPGTRLTVT.

Of note for this clone: Other DNA sequences in the same sample also yield this CDR3. The chain couples TRBV5-1 to TRBJ1-2; D is uncertain. CDR1 is SGHRS and CDR2 is YFSETQ in the germline V gene. The length of the CDR3 is 14 residues. Trimming cost V 0 bases and J 0 bases, with 6 bases left between them. The CDR3 nucleotides read TGCGCCAGCAGCTTGGGAGGGACTAACTATGGCTACACCTTC. Translating it yields CASSLGGTNYGYTF. Supplemented by reference TRBV5-1 and TRBJ1-2, the full variable domain reads KAGVTQTPRYLIKTRGQQVTLSCSPISGHRSVSWYQQTPGQGLQFLFEYFSETQRNKGNFPGRFSGRQFSNSRSEMNVSTLELGDSALYLCASSLGGTNYGYTFGSGTRLTVV.

V and J are TRBV11-2 and TRBJ2-1; D is unclear. The CDR3 extends over 12 amino acids. V was shortened by 2 bases and J by 7 bases, with 6 bases between the two germline ends. CDR1 and CDR2 from the germline V gene are SGHAT and FQNNGV. This chain's CDR3 is CASSLSLNEQFF. The DNA for the CDR3 is TGTGCCAGCAGCTTATCTCTGAATGAGCAGTTCTTC.

The chain carries TRBV14 and TRBJ2-1; 8 nucleotides agree with TRBD2. The germline CDR1 and CDR2 sequences are SGHDN and FVKESK. Trimming took 4 bases from V and 11 from J; bases not matched to a gene: 10. The CDR3 contains 14 residues. The CDR3 DNA reads TGTGCCAGCAGCCCGGAACTAGCGGAAACGAAGCAGTTCTTC. It yields the protein CASSPELAETKQFF.

The V gene is TRBV9, the J gene TRBJ1-2; possible D gene TRBD1, 5 bases. Trimming stripped 0 bases from V and 2 bases from J, with 5 bases between. The CDR3 consists of 13 residues. The germline CDR1 and CDR2 sequences are SGDLS and YYNGEE. CDR3 loop: CASSVGQNYGYTF. The CDR3 bases are TGTGCCAGCAGCGTAGGACAGAACTATGGCTACACCTTC.

The V call is TRBV28, the J call TRBJ1-5; 7 bases fit TRBD1. This CDR3 comprises 13 residues. The J segment lost 3 bases and the V segment lost 10 bases, leaving 6 bases of the junction unmatched. Per the germline V gene, CDR1 is MDHEN and CDR2 is SYDVKM. Here the CDR3 DNA reads TGTGCCATCAAACAGGGGACCAATCAGCCCCAGCATTTT. Protein product: CAIKQGTNQPQHF.

This chain joins TRBV5-4 and TRBJ2-7; D remains unclear. Germline lookup yields CDR1 SGHNT and CDR2 YYREEE (reference sequence). Trimming pared 0 bases from V and 3 bases from J, leaving 10 bases between. The CDR3 totals 14 residues. CDR3 in amino acids: CASSLVVGDYEQYF. DNA of the CDR3: TGTGCCAGCAGCTTGGTCGTAGGAGACTACGAGCAGTACTTC.

On this clone: The same CDR3 arises from other DNA sequences in this sample as well. This sequence joins TRBV25-1 and TRBJ1-6; D possibly corresponds to TRBD1 (5 bases). Trimming cost V 1 base and J 1 base, with 8 bases left between them. Germline-derived CDR1 and CDR2 are MGHDK and SYGVNS. This CDR3 comprises 16 residues. The CDR3 coding sequence is TGTGCCAGCAGTGAATCGGGGGGGTCCTATAATTCACCCCTCCACTTT. It codes for CASSESGGSYNSPLHF.

This rearrangement joins TRBV6-5 to TRBJ1-4, with 10 bases fitting TRBD1. J lost 7 bases, V lost 6 bases, and 5 bases had no gene match. The germline V gene has CDR1 MNHEY and CDR2 SVGAGI. The CDR3 sequence is 14 residues long. The CDR3 protein is CASSQDRGSEKLFF. For the CDR3, the DNA is TGTGCCAGCAGCCAGGACAGGGGGAGTGAAAAACTGTTTTTT.

This chain joins TRBV10-3 and TRBJ2-3; 10 nucleotides match TRBD1. The ends lost 2 bases at V and 1 base at J; junction bases unmatched: 3. The germline V gene encodes CDR1 ENHRY and CDR2 SYGVKD. The CDR3 length is 16 residues. The CDR3 DNA sequence: TGTGCCATCAGTGAGCTGGACAGGGGGGGCACAGATACGCAGTATTTT. The encoded protein is CAISELDRGGTDTQYF.

The V call is TRBV6-5, the J call TRBJ1-4, with D perhaps TRBD1 (6 bases). This CDR3 contains 14 residues. CDR1 and CDR2 (germline): MNHEY, SVGAGI. V was shortened by 9 bases and J by 3 bases, with 14 bases between the two germline ends. CDR3 DNA sequence: TGTGCCAGAGAACAGGGAGGAGCTAATGAAAAACTGTTTTTT. Protein product: CAREQGGANEKLFF.

This sequence joins TRBV7-2 and TRBJ2-6; maybe TRBD2 (6 bases). In germline, CDR1 is SGHTA, CDR2 FQGNSA. V was shortened by 1 base and J by 0 bases, with 13 bases between the two germline ends. The CDR3 covers 18 residues. CDR3 coding DNA: TGTGCCAGCAGCTTAGGGGGTAGCGGTTACTCTGGGGCCAACGTCCTGACTTTC. Translating gives CASSLGGSGYSGANVLTF. The full variable domain, rest sourced from reference TRBV7-2 and TRBJ2-6, is GAGVSQSPSNKVTEKGKDVELRCDPISGHTALYWYRQSLGQGLEFLIYFQGNSAPDKSGLPSDRFSAERTGGSVSTLTIQRTQQEDSAVYLCASSLGGSGYSGANVLTFGAGSRLTVL.

Comment on this clone: This specimen includes other DNA sequences encoding the same CDR3. J is TRBJ1-5 and V is TRBV28, with TRBD1 matching 11 bases. This CDR3 spans 15 amino acids. After removal of 2 bases from V and 5 bases from J, the junction contained 2 bases not matched to a gene. Germline-derived CDR1 and CDR2 are MDHEN and SYDVKM. The CDR3 is CASSLGQGAHQPQHF. The CDR3 region has the DNA TGTGCCAGCAGTTTAGGACAGGGGGCTCATCAGCCCCAGCATTTT.

The CDR3 nucleotides are TGTGCCAGCAGCTCAAGACTAGCGGGACCCACAGATACGCAGTATTTT. The encoded protein is CASSSRLAGPTDTQYF. J is TRBJ2-3 and V is TRBV7-2; 11 bases fit TRBD2. V dropped 4 bases and J dropped 2; count of bases not matched to a gene: 5. The CDR3 has 16 amino acids. The germline V gene has CDR1 SGHTA and CDR2 FQGNSA.

CDR3 bases: TGTGCCAGCAGCTACTCCAATCCCGGGACGTTTGAAAAACTGTTTTTT. It translates to CASSYSNPGTFEKLFF. The chain employs TRBV5-6 and TRBJ1-4, with D possibly TRBD1 on 5 matching bases. The CDR3 consists of 16 residues. V was pared by 3 bases and J by 7 bases, with 19 bases between. Germline assignment: CDR1 SGHDT and CDR2 YYEEEE.

This clone has just one count. The V and J genes are TRBV30 and TRBJ2-5; TRBD2 matches 10 bases. This CDR3 region has 16 residues. With V trimmed by 4 bases and J by 7 bases, 15 bases remained unmatched. Germline CDR1 GTSNPN, CDR2 SVGIG (reference sequence). The CDR3 loop reads CAWITTSGRAGGTQYF. DNA of the CDR3: TGTGCCTGGATTACTACCAGCGGGAGGGCTGGCGGGACCCAGTACTTC. Full variable domain (missing parts from reference TRBV30 and TRBJ2-5): SQTIHQWPATLVQPVGSPLSLECTVEGTSNPNLYWYRQAAGRGLQLLFYSVGIGQISSEVPQNLSASRPQDRQFILSSKKLLLSDSGFYLCAWITTSGRAGGTQYFGPGTRLLVL.

J is TRBJ2-1 and V is TRBV4-3; D call uncertain. CDR1 is LGHNA and CDR2 is YSLEER in the germline V gene. This CDR3 is built from 14 residues. V shed 3 bases and J shed 3 bases, with 9 bases lying between them. DNA of the CDR3: TGCGCCAGCAGCCATAGGGATAACTACAATGAGCAGTTCTTC. Its protein is CASSHRDNYNEQFF.

This clone was seen only once. The chain joins TRBV18 to TRBJ1-1; D may be TRBD1 (5 bases). Per the germline V gene, CDR1 is KGHSH and CDR2 is LQKENI. V lost 2 bases to trimming and J lost 0 bases, with 13 bases between them. The CDR3 runs 16 residues. CDR3 nucleotides: TGTGCCAGCTCACCATTTACAGGATTCATGAACACTGAAGCTTTCTTT. Its translation: CASSPFTGFMNTEAFF.

There are a few counts of this clone. The chain employs TRBV6-5 and TRBJ1-6, with D perhaps matching TRBD1 (5 bases). Trimming removed 8 bases at V and 7 bases at J, with 15 bases between. This CDR3 spans 14 amino acids. Looked up from germline, CDR1 is MNHEY and CDR2 is SVGAGI. The CDR3 loop reads CASWEGRGNSPLHF. The CDR3 coding sequence is TGTGCCAGCTGGGAAGGGAGGGGCAATTCACCCCTCCACTTT.